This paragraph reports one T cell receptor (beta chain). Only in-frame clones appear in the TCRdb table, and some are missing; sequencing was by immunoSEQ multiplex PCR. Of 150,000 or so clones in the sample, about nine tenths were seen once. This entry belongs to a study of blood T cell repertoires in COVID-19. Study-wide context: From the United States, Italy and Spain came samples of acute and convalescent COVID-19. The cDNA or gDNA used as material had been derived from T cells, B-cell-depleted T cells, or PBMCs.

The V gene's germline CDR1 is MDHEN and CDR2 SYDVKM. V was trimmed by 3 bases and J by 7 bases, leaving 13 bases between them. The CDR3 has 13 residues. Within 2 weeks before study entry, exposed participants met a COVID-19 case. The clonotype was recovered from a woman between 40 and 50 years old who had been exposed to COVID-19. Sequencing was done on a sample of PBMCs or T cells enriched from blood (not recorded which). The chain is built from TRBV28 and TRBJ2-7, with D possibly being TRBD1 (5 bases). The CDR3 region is CASSFPGMGEQYF. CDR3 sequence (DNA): TGTGCCAGCAGTTTTCCAGGGATGGGTGAGCAGTACTTC.